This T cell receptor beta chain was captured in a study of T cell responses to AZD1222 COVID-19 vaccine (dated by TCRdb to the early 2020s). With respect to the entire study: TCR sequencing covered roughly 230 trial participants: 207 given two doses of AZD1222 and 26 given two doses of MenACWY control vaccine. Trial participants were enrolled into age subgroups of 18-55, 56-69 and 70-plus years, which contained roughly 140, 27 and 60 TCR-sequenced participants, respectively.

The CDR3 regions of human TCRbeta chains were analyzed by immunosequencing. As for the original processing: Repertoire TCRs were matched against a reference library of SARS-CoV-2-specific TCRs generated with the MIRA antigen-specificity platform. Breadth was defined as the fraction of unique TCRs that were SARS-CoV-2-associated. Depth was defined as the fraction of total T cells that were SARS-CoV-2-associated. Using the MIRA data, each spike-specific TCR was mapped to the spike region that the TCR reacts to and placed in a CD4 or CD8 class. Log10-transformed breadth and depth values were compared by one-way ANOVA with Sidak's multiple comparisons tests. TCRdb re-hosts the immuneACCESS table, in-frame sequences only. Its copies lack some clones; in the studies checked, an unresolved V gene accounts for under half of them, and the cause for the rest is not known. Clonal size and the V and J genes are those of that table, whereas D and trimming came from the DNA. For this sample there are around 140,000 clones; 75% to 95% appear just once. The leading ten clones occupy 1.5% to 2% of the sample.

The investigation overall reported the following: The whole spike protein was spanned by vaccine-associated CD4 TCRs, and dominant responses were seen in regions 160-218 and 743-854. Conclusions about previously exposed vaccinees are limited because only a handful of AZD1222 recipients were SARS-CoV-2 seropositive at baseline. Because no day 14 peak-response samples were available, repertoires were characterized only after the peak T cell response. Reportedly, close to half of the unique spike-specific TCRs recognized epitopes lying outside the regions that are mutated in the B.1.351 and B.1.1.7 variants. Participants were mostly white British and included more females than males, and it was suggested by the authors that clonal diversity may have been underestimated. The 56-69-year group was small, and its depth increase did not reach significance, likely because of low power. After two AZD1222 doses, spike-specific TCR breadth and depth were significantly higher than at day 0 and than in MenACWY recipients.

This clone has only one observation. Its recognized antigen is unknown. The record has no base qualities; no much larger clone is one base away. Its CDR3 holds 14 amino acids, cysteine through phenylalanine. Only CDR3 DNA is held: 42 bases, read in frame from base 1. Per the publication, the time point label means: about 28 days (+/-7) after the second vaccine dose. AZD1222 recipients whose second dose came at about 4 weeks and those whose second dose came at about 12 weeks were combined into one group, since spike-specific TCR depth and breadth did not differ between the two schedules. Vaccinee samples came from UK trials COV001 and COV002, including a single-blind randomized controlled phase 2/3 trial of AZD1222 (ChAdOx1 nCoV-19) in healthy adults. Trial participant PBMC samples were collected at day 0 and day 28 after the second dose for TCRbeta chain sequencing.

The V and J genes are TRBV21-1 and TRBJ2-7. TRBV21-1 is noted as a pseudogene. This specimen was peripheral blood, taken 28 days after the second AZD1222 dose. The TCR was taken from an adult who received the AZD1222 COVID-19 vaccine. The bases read TGTGCCAGCAGCAAGGGGTACAGACCCTACGAGCAGTACTTC. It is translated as CASSKGYRPYEQYF.